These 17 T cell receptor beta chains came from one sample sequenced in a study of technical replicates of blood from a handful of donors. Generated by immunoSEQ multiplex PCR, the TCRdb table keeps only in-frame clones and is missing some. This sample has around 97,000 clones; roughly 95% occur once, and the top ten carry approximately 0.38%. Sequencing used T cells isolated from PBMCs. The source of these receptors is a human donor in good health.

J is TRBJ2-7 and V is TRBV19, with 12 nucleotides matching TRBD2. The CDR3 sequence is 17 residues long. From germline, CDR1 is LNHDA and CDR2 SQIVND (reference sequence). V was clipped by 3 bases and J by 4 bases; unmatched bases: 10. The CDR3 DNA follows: TGTGCCAGTAGTATGACTAGCGGGAGTGCGGCGTCTTACGAGCAGTACTTC. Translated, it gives CASSMTSGSAASYEQYF.

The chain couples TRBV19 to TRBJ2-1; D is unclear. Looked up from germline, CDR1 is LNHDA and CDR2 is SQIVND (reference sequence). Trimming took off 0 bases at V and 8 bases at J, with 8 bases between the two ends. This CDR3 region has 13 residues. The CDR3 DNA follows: TGTGCCAGTAGTATAGATCCCGCGGATGAGCAGTTCTTC. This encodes CASSIDPADEQFF.

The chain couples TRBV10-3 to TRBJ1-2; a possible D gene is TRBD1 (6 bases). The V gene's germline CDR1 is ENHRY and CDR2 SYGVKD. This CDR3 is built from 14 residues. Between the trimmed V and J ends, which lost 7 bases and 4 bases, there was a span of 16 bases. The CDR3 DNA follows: TGTGCCATCACTTCGACAGGCGGACCCTATGGCTACACCTTC. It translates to CAITSTGGPYGYTF.

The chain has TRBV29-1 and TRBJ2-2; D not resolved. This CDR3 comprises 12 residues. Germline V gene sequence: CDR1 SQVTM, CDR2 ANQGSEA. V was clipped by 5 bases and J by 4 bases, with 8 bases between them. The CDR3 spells CSVITGTGELFF. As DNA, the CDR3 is TGCAGCGTTATAACGGGCACCGGGGAGCTGTTTTTT.

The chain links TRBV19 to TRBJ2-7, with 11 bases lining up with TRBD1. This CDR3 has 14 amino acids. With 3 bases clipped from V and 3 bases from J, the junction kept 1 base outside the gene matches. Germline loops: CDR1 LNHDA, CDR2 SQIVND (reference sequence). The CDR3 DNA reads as TGTGCCAGTAGTATCGGGACAGGGGGCTACGAGCAGTACTTC. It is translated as CASSIGTGGYEQYF.

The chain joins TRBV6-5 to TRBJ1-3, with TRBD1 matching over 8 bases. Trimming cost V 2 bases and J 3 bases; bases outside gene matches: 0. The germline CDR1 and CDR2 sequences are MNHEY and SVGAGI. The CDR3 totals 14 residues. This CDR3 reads CASSYDRGGNTIYF. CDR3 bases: TGTGCCAGCAGTTACGACAGGGGTGGAAACACCATATATTTT.

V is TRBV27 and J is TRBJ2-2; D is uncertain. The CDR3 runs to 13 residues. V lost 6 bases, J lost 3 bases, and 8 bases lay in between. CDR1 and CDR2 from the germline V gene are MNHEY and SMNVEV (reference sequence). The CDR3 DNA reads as TGTGCCAGCAGCAAAGCCCACACCGGGGAGCTGTTTTTT. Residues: CASSKAHTGELFF.

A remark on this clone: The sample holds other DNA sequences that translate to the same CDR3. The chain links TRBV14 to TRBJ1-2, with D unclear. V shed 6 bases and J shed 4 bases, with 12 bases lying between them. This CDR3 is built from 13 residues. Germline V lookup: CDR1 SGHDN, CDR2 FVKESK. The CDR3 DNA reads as TGTGCCAGCAGTCCCGGCGGACTCTATGGCTACACCTTC. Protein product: CASSPGGLYGYTF.

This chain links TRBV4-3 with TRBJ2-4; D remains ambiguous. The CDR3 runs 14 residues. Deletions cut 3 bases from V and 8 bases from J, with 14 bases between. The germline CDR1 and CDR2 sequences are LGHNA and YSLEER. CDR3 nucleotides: TGCGCCAGCAGCCAGGCCCGACACGAAGACATTCAGTACTTC. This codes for CASSQARHEDIQYF.

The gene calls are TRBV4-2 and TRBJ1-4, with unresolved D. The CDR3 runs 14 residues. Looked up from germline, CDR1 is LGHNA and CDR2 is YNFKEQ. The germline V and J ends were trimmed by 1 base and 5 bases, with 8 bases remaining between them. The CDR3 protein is CASSQARRNEKLFF. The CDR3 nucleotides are TGTGCCAGCAGCCAAGCACGGAGAAATGAAAAACTGTTTTTT.

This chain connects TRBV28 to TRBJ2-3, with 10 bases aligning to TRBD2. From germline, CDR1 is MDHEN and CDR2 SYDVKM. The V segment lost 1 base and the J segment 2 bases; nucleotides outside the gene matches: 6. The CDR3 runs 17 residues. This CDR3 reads CASSLLLGTSDTDTQYF. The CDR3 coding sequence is TGTGCCAGCAGTTTATTGCTCGGGACTAGCGACACAGATACGCAGTATTTT.

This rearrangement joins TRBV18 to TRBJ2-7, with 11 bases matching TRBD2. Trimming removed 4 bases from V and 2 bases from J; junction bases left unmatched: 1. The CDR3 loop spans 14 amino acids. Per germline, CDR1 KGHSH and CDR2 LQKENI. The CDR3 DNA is TGTGCCAGCTCACTTAGCGGGAGGGCCTACGAGCAGTACTTC. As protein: CASSLSGRAYEQYF.

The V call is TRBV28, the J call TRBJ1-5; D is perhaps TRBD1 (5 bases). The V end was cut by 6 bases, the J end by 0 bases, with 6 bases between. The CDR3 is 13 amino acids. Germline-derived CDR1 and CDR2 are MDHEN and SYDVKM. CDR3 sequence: CASRDNSNQPQHF. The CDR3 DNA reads TGTGCCAGCAGGGACAATAGCAATCAGCCCCAGCATTTT.

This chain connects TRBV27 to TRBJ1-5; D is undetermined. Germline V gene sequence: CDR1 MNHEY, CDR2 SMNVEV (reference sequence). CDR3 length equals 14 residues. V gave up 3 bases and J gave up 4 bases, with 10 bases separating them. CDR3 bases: TGTGCCAGCAGTTTTTTTGGGAGTAATCAGCCCCAGCATTTT. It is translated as CASSFFGSNQPQHF.

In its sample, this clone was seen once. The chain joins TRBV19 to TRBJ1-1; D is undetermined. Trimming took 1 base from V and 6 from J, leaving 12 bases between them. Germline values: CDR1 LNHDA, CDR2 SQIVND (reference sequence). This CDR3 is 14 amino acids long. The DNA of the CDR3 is TGTGCCAGTAGTATAGGGTCGGTAGTTTCTGAAGCTTTCTTT. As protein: CASSIGSVVSEAFF.

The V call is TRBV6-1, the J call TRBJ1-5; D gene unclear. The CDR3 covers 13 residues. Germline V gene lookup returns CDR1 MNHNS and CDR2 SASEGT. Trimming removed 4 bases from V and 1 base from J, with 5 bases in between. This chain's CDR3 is CASSVMSNQPQHF. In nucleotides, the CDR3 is TGTGCCAGCAGTGTAATGAGCAATCAGCCCCAGCATTTT.

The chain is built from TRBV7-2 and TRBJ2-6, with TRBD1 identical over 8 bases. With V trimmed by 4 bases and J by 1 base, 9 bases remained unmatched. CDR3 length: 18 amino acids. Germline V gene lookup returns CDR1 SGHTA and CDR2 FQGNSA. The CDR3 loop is CASSSQTGVRSGANVLTF. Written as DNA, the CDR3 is TGTGCCAGCAGCTCCCAGACAGGGGTTAGATCTGGGGCCAACGTCCTGACTTTC.